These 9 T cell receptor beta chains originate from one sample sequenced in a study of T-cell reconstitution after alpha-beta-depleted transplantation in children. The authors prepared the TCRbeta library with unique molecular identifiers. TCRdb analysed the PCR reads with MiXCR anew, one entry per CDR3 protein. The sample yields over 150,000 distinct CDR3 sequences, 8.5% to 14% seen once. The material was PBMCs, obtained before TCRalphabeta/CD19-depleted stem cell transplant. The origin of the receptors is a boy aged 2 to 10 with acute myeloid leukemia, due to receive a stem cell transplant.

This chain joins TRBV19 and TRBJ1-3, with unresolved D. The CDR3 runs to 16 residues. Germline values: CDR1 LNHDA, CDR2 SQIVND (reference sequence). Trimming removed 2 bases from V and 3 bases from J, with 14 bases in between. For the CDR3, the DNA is TGTGCCAGTAGTATAAAAATGAAGGCGGATGGAAACACCATATATTTT. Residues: CASSIKMKADGNTIYF. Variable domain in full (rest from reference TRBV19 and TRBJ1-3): DGGITQSPKYLFRKEGQNVTLSCEQNLNHDAMYWYRQDPGQGLRLIYYSQIVNDFQKGDIAEGYSVSREKKESFPLTVTSAQKNPTAFYLCASSIKMKADGNTIYFGEGSWLTVV.

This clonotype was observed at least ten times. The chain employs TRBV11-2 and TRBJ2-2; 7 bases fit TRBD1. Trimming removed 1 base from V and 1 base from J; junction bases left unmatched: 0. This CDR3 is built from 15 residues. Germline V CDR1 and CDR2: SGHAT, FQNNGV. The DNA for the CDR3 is TGTGCCAGCAGCTTAGGGGACAGGAACACCGGGGAGCTGTTTTTT. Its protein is CASSLGDRNTGELFF.

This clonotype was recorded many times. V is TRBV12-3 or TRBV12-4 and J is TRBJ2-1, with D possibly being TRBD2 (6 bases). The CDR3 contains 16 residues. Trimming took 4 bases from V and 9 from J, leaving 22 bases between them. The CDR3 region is CASSSSGDGPQGEQFF. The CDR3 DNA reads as TGTGCCAGCAGTTCCTCGGGGGACGGTCCTCAAGGTGAGCAGTTCTTC.

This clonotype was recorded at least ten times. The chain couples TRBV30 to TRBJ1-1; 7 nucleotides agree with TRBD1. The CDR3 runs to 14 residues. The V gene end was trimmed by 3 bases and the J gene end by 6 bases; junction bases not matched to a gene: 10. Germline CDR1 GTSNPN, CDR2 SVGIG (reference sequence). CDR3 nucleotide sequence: TGTGCCTGGAGCCGGACAGGCATTCGGTCTGAAGCTTTCTTT. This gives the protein CAWSRTGIRSEAFF.

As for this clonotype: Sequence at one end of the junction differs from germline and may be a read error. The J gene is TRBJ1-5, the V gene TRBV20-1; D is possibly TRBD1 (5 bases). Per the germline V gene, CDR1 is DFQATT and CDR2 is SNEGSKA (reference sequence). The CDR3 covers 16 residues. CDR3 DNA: TGCTGTGCTAGGGCCGGACGGGGGTATAGCAATCAGCCCCAGCATTTT. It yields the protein CCARAGRGYSNQPQHF.

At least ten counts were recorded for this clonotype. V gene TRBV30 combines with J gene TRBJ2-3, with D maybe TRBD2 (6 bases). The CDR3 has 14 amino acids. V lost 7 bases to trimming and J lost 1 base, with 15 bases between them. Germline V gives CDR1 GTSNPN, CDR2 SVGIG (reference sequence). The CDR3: CAFLGGSGTDTQYF. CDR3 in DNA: TGTGCCTTCCTCGGAGGGTCCGGCACAGATACGCAGTATTTT.

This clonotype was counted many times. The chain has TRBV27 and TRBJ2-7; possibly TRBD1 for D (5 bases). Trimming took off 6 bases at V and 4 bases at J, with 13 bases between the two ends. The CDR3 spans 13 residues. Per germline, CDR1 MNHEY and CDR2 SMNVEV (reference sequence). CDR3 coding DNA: TGTGCCAGCAGCCAGACAGAAGGATACGAGCAGTACGTC. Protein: CASSQTEGYEQYV.

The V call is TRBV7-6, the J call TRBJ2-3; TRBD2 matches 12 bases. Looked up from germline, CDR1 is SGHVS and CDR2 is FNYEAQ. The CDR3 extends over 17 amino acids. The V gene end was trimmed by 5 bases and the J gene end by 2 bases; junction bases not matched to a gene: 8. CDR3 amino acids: CASSERTSGMHTDTQYF. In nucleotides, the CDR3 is TGTGCCAGCAGCGAACGGACTAGCGGGATGCACACAGATACGCAGTATTTT.

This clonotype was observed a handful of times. CDR3 DNA sequence: TGTGCCAGCACCCCTGACAGCTCCTACAATGAGCAGTTCTTC. As protein: CASTPDSSYNEQFF. The chain has TRBV2 and TRBJ2-1, with D possibly TRBD1 on 5 matching bases. The CDR3 is 14 amino acids. Germline V gives CDR1 SNHLY, CDR2 FYNNEI. Trimming left V 7 bases short and J 0 bases short, with 10 bases between.